A selection of T cell receptor beta chains follows, all from one sample in a study of T cell repertoires in cytomegalovirus infection. Their cognate antigens are unknown. TCRdb called the reads again in MiXCR, with one record for every CDR3 protein. The sample holds around 800,000 distinct CDR3 sequences; about 33% are singletons and the top ten take roughly 12%. Material: cultured CD8+ T cells from PBMCs, obtained from culture after CMV antigen stimulation. These receptors were taken from a human donor in good health (CMV status not recorded). Some clones in this sample may be carry-over from other donors' samples. Both conserved end residues are part of each CDR3. The order of the fields is J gene, V gene, CDR3 protein.

J: TRBJ2-1
V: TRBV4-3
CDR3: CASSQESSGPYNEQFF

J: TRBJ1-4
V: TRBV7-6
CDR3: CASSLLTSGTGPFEKLFF

J: TRBJ2-1
V: TRBV12-3/TRBV12-4
CDR3: CASSFKGDNEQFF

J: TRBJ2-1
V: TRBV28
CDR3: CASSLPRGIDNEQFF

J: TRBJ1-1
V: TRBV6-1
CDR3: CASCRLGTGVVHTEAFF

J: TRBJ1-2
V: TRBV10-2
CDR3: CASSESKKSQRGYTF

J: TRBJ1-1
V: TRBV19
CDR3: CASNLGTDNTEAFF

J: TRBJ2-1
V: TRBV5-1
CDR3: CASSLESAGGTGGEQFF

J: TRBJ1-5
V: TRBV9
CDR3: CASSVSQPQHF

J: TRBJ2-1
V: TRBV7-7
CDR3: CASSLAGLAGGSEQFF

J: TRBJ2-5
V: TRBV18
CDR3: CASSIAFQETQYF

J: TRBJ1-1
V: TRBV4-1
CDR3: CASSQAPRSGTEAFF

J: TRBJ2-7
V: TRBV14
CDR3: CASSLRTGIHEQYF

J: TRBJ2-1
V: TRBV12-3/TRBV12-4
CDR3: CASTEGTEQFF

J: TRBJ2-3
V: TRBV6-2/TRBV6-3
CDR3: CASRTLVGGNVRDTQYF

J: TRBJ2-7
V: TRBV7-2
CDR3: CVSSHRAADLPEQYF

J: TRBJ2-5
V: TRBV7-2
CDR3: CASRPRDRFQETQYF

J: TRBJ2-5
V: TRBV12-3/TRBV12-4
CDR3: CASSPVRLDQETQYF

J: TRBJ2-3
V: TRBV5-4
CDR3: CASSLASEHSTDTQYF

J: TRBJ2-2
V: TRBV12-3/TRBV12-4
CDR3: CASTRGLVRTTGELFF

J: TRBJ2-1
V: TRBV27
CDR3: CASSLKGRGGEQQFF

J: TRBJ2-3
V: TRBV11-1
CDR3: CASSLVGSGGADTQYF

J: TRBJ1-5
V: TRBV7-4
CDR3: CASSAYPQPQHF

J: TRBJ2-3
V: TRBV7-6
CDR3: CASSPAGTEYTDTQYF

J: TRBJ2-1
V: TRBV14
CDR3: CASSQDTGASIDEQFF

J: TRBJ1-1
V: TRBV12-3/TRBV12-4
CDR3: CASSATGLVNTEAFF

J: TRBJ1-2
V: TRBV24-1
CDR3: CATSDTTGGRGYTF

J: TRBJ2-5
V: TRBV7-6
CDR3: CASSPSGGVQETQYF

J: TRBJ2-7
V: TRBV2
CDR3: CASSVRGGHSYEQYF

J: TRBJ2-1
V: TRBV7-9
CDR3: CSGHDEQFF

J: TRBJ2-5
V: TRBV7-1
CDR3: CASSHGSAQETQYF

J: TRBJ2-5
V: TRBV7-3
CDR3: CASSSSGASQETQYF

J: TRBJ1-1
V: TRBV6-2/TRBV6-3
CDR3: CASTKKVWGTEAFF

J: TRBJ1-5
V: TRBV6-1
CDR3: CASSTNPPGDRNQPQHF

J: TRBJ1-1
V: TRBV7-8
CDR3: CASSSRRSEGDTEAFF

J: TRBJ1-2
V: TRBV7-8
CDR3: CASSWTGGGSGGYTF

J: TRBJ2-5
V: TRBV3-1
CDR3: CASSQEIQDETQYF

J: TRBJ2-7
V: TRBV28
CDR3: CASSRHGSSYEQYF

J: TRBJ2-5
V: TRBV28
CDR3: CASSWGQKETQYF

J: TRBJ2-3
V: TRBV7-8
CDR3: CASSLSPYGNTDTQYF

J: TRBJ2-2
V: TRBV6-2/TRBV6-3
CDR3: CASSYLGQGPRGTGELFF

J: TRBJ2-7
V: TRBV7-6
CDR3: CASSFRRGSYEQYF

J: TRBJ1-5
V: TRBV12-3/TRBV12-4
CDR3: CASSLGGGTNQPQHF

J: TRBJ2-3
V: TRBV27
CDR3: CASRTGGPDTQYF

J: TRBJ1-1
V: TRBV27
CDR3: CASSLSGGQGAFF

J: TRBJ2-7
V: TRBV7-9
CDR3: CASSPYPTGAYEQYF